Below are 30 T cell receptor beta chains sequenced from a single sample in a study of blood T cell repertoires in COVID-19 (dated by TCRdb to 2018 to 2021). Library method: the immunoSEQ multiplex PCR assay. TCRdb retrieved this table from immuneACCESS and kept in-frame rearrangements only. Not all clones are present; in checked studies, unresolved V genes account for under half, and no reason is known for the remainder. In this sample the table shows around 300,000 clones, around nine tenths of which occur a single time. About 0.94% of the sample goes to the ten largest clones. The sequenced sample consisted of peripheral blood. The receptor set was obtained from a woman in her thirties or forties who had recovered from COVID-19.

This clone was picked up one time. This chain connects TRBV21-1 to TRBJ1-3; TRBD1 is the table's D call, not checked against the DNA. TRBV21-1 is noted as a pseudogene. This CDR3 contains 18 residues. CDR3 residues: CASSRFQQGSYPGNTIYF. The CDR3 DNA reads TGTGCCAGCAGCCGTTTCCAACAGGGATCATACCCTGGAAACACCATATATTTT.

A few counts support this clone. The V call is TRBV30, the J call TRBJ2-7, with D unresolved. Germline V gives CDR1 GTSNPN, CDR2 SVGIG (reference sequence). The CDR3 covers 12 residues. V lost 3 bases, J lost 5 bases, and 11 bases lay in between. The CDR3 is CAWSPGWNEQYF. The CDR3 DNA sequence: TGTGCCTGGAGCCCCGGGTGGAACGAGCAGTACTTC.

J is TRBJ2-1 and V is TRBV11-2, with 8 positions matching TRBD2. The CDR3 totals 14 residues. Germline V gene sequence: CDR1 SGHAT, CDR2 FQNNGV. V shed 5 bases, J shed 5 bases, and the junction held 5 bases outside the gene matches. The CDR3 bases are TGTGCCAGCAGCCTGGGACTAGTGAACAATGAGCAGTTCTTC. Encoded protein: CASSLGLVNNEQFF.

The V gene is TRBV11-2, the J gene TRBJ1-1; the D gene is possibly TRBD1 (6 bases). This CDR3 comprises 13 residues. Germline lookup yields CDR1 SGHAT and CDR2 FQNNGV. V gave up 5 bases and J gave up 7 bases, with 14 bases separating them. CDR3 protein: CASSIGQPYEAFF. In DNA, the CDR3 is TGTGCCAGCAGCATCGGACAGCCCTATGAAGCTTTCTTT. Combining the CDR3 with reference TRBV11-2 and TRBJ1-1 gives the whole variable domain EAGVAQSPRYKIIEKRQSVAFWCNPISGHATLYWYQQILGQGPKLLIQFQNNGVVDDSQLPKDRFSAERLKGVDSTLKIQPAKLEDSAVYLCASSIGQPYEAFFGQGTRLTVV.

This chain links TRBV29-1 with TRBJ2-2, with D tentatively TRBD2 (6 bases). Per the germline V gene, CDR1 is SQVTM and CDR2 is ANQGSEA. Deletions cut 3 bases from V and 2 bases from J, with 10 bases between. CDR3 length: 14 residues. CDR3 protein: CSVDSGTNTGELFF. CDR3 in DNA: TGCAGCGTTGATAGCGGAACTAACACCGGGGAGCTGTTTTTT.

This CDR3 is CASSVTGGEYEQYF. The CDR3 DNA follows: TGTGCCAGCTCAGTTACAGGGGGCGAGTACGAGCAGTACTTC. The V call is TRBV18, the J call TRBJ2-7; 9 bases map to TRBD1. The CDR3 extends over 14 amino acids. The germline V gene encodes CDR1 KGHSH and CDR2 LQKENI. V lost 5 bases to trimming and J lost 4 bases; unmatched junction nucleotides: 6.

The chain employs TRBV28 and TRBJ2-7; 8 bases are shared with TRBD2. CDR1 MDHEN and CDR2 SYDVKM come from the germline V gene. The CDR3 sequence is 13 residues long. CDR3 region: CGIAGGEPYEQYF. CDR3 in DNA: TGTGGGATTGCGGGGGGCGAACCCTACGAGCAGTACTTC. Together with reference TRBV28 and TRBJ2-7, the CDR3 gives the full variable domain: DVKVTQSSRYLVKRTGEKVFLECVQDMDHENMFWYRQDPGLGLRLIYFSYDVKMKEKGDIPEGYSVSREKKERFSLILESASTNQTSMYLCGIAGGEPYEQYFGPGTRLTVT.

The chain employs TRBV29-1 and TRBJ2-5, with D maybe TRBD2 (5 bases). Germline V lookup: CDR1 SQVTM, CDR2 ANQGSEA. V was cut by 4 bases and J by 2 bases, with 14 bases left in between. The CDR3 totals 14 residues. The CDR3 reads CSVAPRGGQETQYF. CDR3 nucleotides: TGCAGCGTTGCGCCCCGGGGTGGACAAGAGACCCAGTACTTC. The variable domain in full, completed from reference TRBV29-1 and TRBJ2-5, reads SAVISQKPSRDICQRGTSLTIQCQVDSQVTMMFWYRQQPGQSLTLIATANQGSEATYESGFVIDKFPISRPNLTFSTLTVSNMSPEDSSIYLCSVAPRGGQETQYFGPGTRLLVL.

This chain links TRBV11-1 with TRBJ1-1; 10 nucleotides agree with TRBD1. The CDR3 length is 14 residues. Germline CDR1 and CDR2: SGHAT and FQDESV (reference sequence). The ends lost 6 bases at V and 6 bases at J; junction bases unmatched: 7. The DNA for the CDR3 is TGTGCCAGCAGGGACCGGGACAGGGGCGCTGAAGCTTTCTTT. Residues: CASRDRDRGAEAFF.

The DNA for the CDR3 is TGCGCCAGCAGCTCCGCCAGCGGGTTGGGCGATGAGCAGTTCTTC. Its protein is CASSSASGLGDEQFF. The J gene is TRBJ2-1, the V gene TRBV4-1, with a tentative D call TRBD2 (6 bases). The V gene lost 5 bases and the J gene lost 8 bases, with 19 bases spanning the gap. The V gene's germline CDR1 is MGHRA and CDR2 YSYEKL. The CDR3 runs to 15 residues.

CDR3 nucleotide sequence: TGTGCCAGCAGTTCCCCGGGACTAGCGGGAAGTACCGGGGAGCTGTTTTTT. Translation: CASSSPGLAGSTGELFF. The V and J genes are TRBV27 and TRBJ2-2; 13 bases map to TRBD2. The length of the CDR3 is 17 residues. CDR1 is MNHEY, CDR2 SMNVEV, per germline (reference sequence). V dropped 4 bases and J dropped 5; count of bases not matched to a gene: 7.

The chain links TRBV27 to TRBJ2-3, with 10 bases that match TRBD1. This CDR3 comprises 15 residues. CDR1 and CDR2 from the germline V gene are MNHEY and SMNVEV (reference sequence). The trim removed 4 bases at V and 7 bases at J, leaving 8 bases unmatched. This CDR3 is CASSSPTGGKYTQYF. CDR3 coding DNA: TGTGCCAGCAGTTCTCCGACAGGGGGCAAGTATACGCAGTATTTT.

This chain connects TRBV11-2 to TRBJ1-1, with D tentatively TRBD1 (5 bases). Germline V gives CDR1 SGHAT, CDR2 FQNNGV. The CDR3 length is 16 residues. V lost 1 base, J lost 5 bases, and 17 bases lay in between. The CDR3 DNA is TGTGCCAGCAGCTTAGTAAGGGCGCAGGGCGGAACTGAAGCTTTCTTT. Residues: CASSLVRAQGGTEAFF.

This clone showed up just a few times. The chain recombines TRBV2 with TRBJ2-3, with 16 bases lining up with TRBD2. The V and J ends lost 6 bases and 3 bases, in that order; junction bases with no gene match: 12. CDR3 length: 19 residues. CDR1 and CDR2 from the germline V gene are SNHLY and FYNNEI. CDR3 nucleotide sequence: TGTGCCAGCAGGGACGCCGGGACTAGCGGGAGGGCCGGGACAGATACGCAGTATTTT. This sequence encodes CASRDAGTSGRAGTDTQYF. Full variable domain (outside the CDR3, taken from reference TRBV2 and TRBJ2-3): EPEVTQTPSHQVTQMGQEVILRCVPISNHLYFYWYRQILGQKVEFLVSFYNNEISEKSEIFDDQFSVERPDGSNFTLKIRSTKLEDSAMYFCASRDAGTSGRAGTDTQYFGPGTRLTVL.

The chain recombines TRBV28 with TRBJ2-7; 7 nucleotides align to TRBD1. J was trimmed by 6 bases and V by 2 bases; bases with no gene match: 4. The CDR3 has 13 amino acids. Germline CDR1 is MDHEN and CDR2 is SYDVKM. The CDR3 region is CASSLAGGGEQYF. Here the CDR3 DNA reads TGTGCCAGCAGTTTAGCAGGGGGTGGCGAGCAGTACTTC.

The table lists this clone with a count of one. The chain links TRBV18 to TRBJ2-7; D not certain. The V end was cut by 6 bases, the J end by 3 bases, with 12 bases between. There are 13 residues in the CDR3. CDR1 is KGHSH and CDR2 is LQKENI in the germline V gene. CDR3 sequence: CASSPTSVYEQYF. Written as DNA, the CDR3 is TGTGCCAGCTCCCCGACCAGCGTCTACGAGCAGTACTTC. The whole variable domain, remainder taken from reference TRBV18 and TRBJ2-7, is NAGVMQNPRHLVRRRGQEARLRCSPMKGHSHVYWYRQLPEEGLKFMVYLQKENIIDESGMPKERFSAEFPKEGPSILRIQQVVRGDSAAYFCASSPTSVYEQYFGPGTRLTVT.

This clone occurred once. The gene calls are TRBV30 and TRBJ1-4; possible D gene TRBD1, 5 bases. The CDR3 contains 12 residues. The germline V gene has CDR1 GTSNPN and CDR2 SVGIG (reference sequence). Trimming shortened V by 3 bases and J by 8 bases, and 10 bases separated the two germline ends. The CDR3 reads CAWSYQGEKLFF. Written as DNA, the CDR3 is TGTGCCTGGAGCTATCAGGGAGAAAAACTGTTTTTT.

The V and J genes are TRBV9 and TRBJ2-1, with 16 bases fitting TRBD2. Germline lookup yields CDR1 SGDLS and CDR2 YYNGEE. The CDR3 is 18 amino acids. Trimming at V came to 4 bases and at J to 7 bases, leaving 11 bases not matched to a gene. CDR3 amino acids: CASSPDPGLAGGRNEQFF. The CDR3 nucleotides are TGTGCCAGCAGCCCCGACCCGGGACTAGCGGGAGGGCGGAATGAGCAGTTCTTC.

The chain combines TRBV2 with TRBJ2-2, with TRBD2 matching 9 bases. Trimming took 1 base from V and 7 from J; bases not matched to a gene: 7. This CDR3 has 16 residues. From germline, CDR1 is SNHLY and CDR2 FYNNEI. CDR3: CASSEGAGGPSGELFF. CDR3 DNA: TGTGCCAGCAGTGAAGGGGCGGGAGGGCCTAGCGGGGAGCTGTTTTTT. The full variable domain, its missing parts supplied by reference TRBV2 and TRBJ2-2, is EPEVTQTPSHQVTQMGQEVILRCVPISNHLYFYWYRQILGQKVEFLVSFYNNEISEKSEIFDDQFSVERPDGSNFTLKIRSTKLEDSAMYFCASSEGAGGPSGELFFGEGSRLTVL.

The J gene is TRBJ2-2, the V gene TRBV15; tentative D call: TRBD2 (6 bases). V was trimmed by 0 bases and J by 1 base, leaving 9 bases between them. Germline CDR1 and CDR2: LNHNV and YYDKDF (reference sequence). The CDR3 contains 16 residues. The CDR3 spells CATSRDGRENTGELFF. The CDR3 nucleotides are TGTGCCACCAGCAGAGATGGGCGGGAGAACACCGGGGAGCTGTTTTTT.

The V and J genes are TRBV6-5 and TRBJ2-1, with 10 bases that match TRBD1. Per germline, CDR1 MNHEY and CDR2 SVGAGI. The V segment lost 6 bases and the J segment 6 bases; nucleotides outside the gene matches: 5. The CDR3 has 14 amino acids. The CDR3 reads CASSRDRGSNEQFF. The CDR3 nucleotides read TGTGCCAGCAGCCGGGACAGGGGTTCCAATGAGCAGTTCTTC.

This sequence joins TRBV24-1 and TRBJ2-3; D gene uncertain. Trimming stripped 3 bases from V and 4 bases from J, with 13 bases between. Germline-derived CDR1 and CDR2 are KGHDR and SFDVKD. The CDR3 loop spans 15 amino acids. CDR3 sequence (DNA): TGTGCCACCAGTGATAACAGTTTGACCGCAGATACGCAGTATTTT. Its translation: CATSDNSLTADTQYF.

V is TRBV28 and J is TRBJ2-7; a possible D gene is TRBD1 (5 bases). Germline lookup yields CDR1 MDHEN and CDR2 SYDVKM. The V end lost 4 bases, the J end lost 4 bases, and 14 bases lay between the germline ends. The CDR3 sequence is 14 residues long. Here the CDR3 DNA reads TGTGCCAGCAGTTCTCCTGCAGGGCGGTACGAGCAGTACTTC. Its protein product is CASSSPAGRYEQYF.

The chain links TRBV7-3 to TRBJ2-1; TRBD2 aligns across 14 bases. The length of the CDR3 is 17 residues. Germline V gene data show CDR1 as SGHTA and CDR2 as FQGTGA. The ends lost 5 bases at V and 8 bases at J; junction bases unmatched: 11. The CDR3 loop is CASSLTSGRAENYEQFF. CDR3 nucleotide sequence: TGTGCCAGCAGCCTGACTAGCGGGAGGGCCGAGAATTATGAGCAGTTCTTC.

The V gene is TRBV4-1, the J gene TRBJ1-5, with 7 bases identical to TRBD1. Germline lookup yields CDR1 MGHRA and CDR2 YSYEKL. The CDR3 has 14 residues. Unmatched junction bases numbered 0, after V lost 0 bases and J lost 4 bases. CDR3 amino acids: CASSQETGNQPQHF. The CDR3 region has the DNA TGCGCCAGCAGCCAAGAGACAGGGAATCAGCCCCAGCATTTT.

The rearrangement uses TRBV5-6 and TRBJ2-1; 8 bases map to TRBD2. The CDR3 runs 16 residues. The V segment lost 1 base and the J segment 2 bases; nucleotides outside the gene matches: 5. Germline lookup yields CDR1 SGHDT and CDR2 YYEEEE. CDR3: CASSLFTSGAYNEQFF. Written as DNA, the CDR3 is TGTGCCAGCAGCTTGTTTACTAGCGGTGCCTACAATGAGCAGTTCTTC.

V is TRBV2 and J is TRBJ1-1; D is perhaps TRBD1 (6 bases). This CDR3 is 12 amino acids long. Germline V CDR1 and CDR2: SNHLY, FYNNEI. Trimming pared 11 bases from V and 1 base from J, leaving 11 bases between. The CDR3 nucleotides are TGTGCCTGCGGACAGAGGAACACTGAAGCTTTCTTT. Protein sequence: CACGQRNTEAFF.

The chain recombines TRBV7-2 with TRBJ1-1, with a tentative D call TRBD1 (5 bases). Trimming took off 1 base at V and 7 bases at J, with 10 bases between the two ends. This CDR3 region has 13 residues. Per germline, CDR1 SGHTA and CDR2 FQGNSA. CDR3 sequence: CASSLGQQREAFF. CDR3 in DNA: TGTGCCAGCAGCTTAGGACAGCAACGTGAAGCTTTCTTT.

The chain employs TRBV27 and TRBJ1-2; 8 positions match TRBD1. Trimming cost V 3 bases and J 7 bases; bases outside gene matches: 4. Looked up from germline, CDR1 is MNHEY and CDR2 is SMNVEV (reference sequence). This CDR3 contains 13 residues. The CDR3 reads CASSFSRGLGYTF. In DNA, the CDR3 is TGTGCCAGCAGTTTTTCCAGGGGGCTTGGCTACACCTTC.

This sequence joins TRBV4-1 and TRBJ2-5; 10 positions match TRBD2. The V gene end was trimmed by 1 base and the J gene end by 1 base; junction bases not matched to a gene: 3. Germline CDR1 MGHRA, CDR2 YSYEKL. This CDR3 contains 16 residues. CDR3 amino acids: CASSQGASGSQETQYF. In nucleotides, the CDR3 is TGCGCCAGCAGCCAAGGGGCTAGCGGGAGCCAAGAGACCCAGTACTTC.